Listed here is a single TCR beta chain. The sample originates from a study of Ad26.COV2.S vaccination and SARS-CoV-2 variants. Libraries were prepared by immunoSEQ multiplex PCR; TCRdb keeps only in-frame clonotypes and omits some of them. Among about 410,000 clones, less than 90% were seen once, and the ten largest hold 3.5%. Treatment meaning: approximately 18 received Ad26.COV2.S at low or high dose, single or two shots; five or six received placebo; per-sample allocation not given. Day 63 after the first injection of vaccine or placebo was the sampling time. The source was peripheral blood, collected in a trial of Ad26.COV2.S vaccine versus placebo. The sequence was collected from a person aged 18-65 years who received the Ad26.COV2.S COVID-19 vaccine or a placebo.

DNA of the CDR3: TGTGCCAGCAGACAAAACCTACCGGGACCCCGCAGCGCACAGTCCTCCTACAATGAGCAGTTCTTC. Protein: CASRQNLPGPRSAQSSYNEQFF. The chain couples TRBV2 to TRBJ2-1; the D gene could be TRBD1 or TRBD2 (5 bases each). The CDR3 is 22 amino acids. Between the trimmed V and J ends, which lost 6 bases and 0 bases, there was a span of 33 bases. Germline V gene data show CDR1 as SNHLY and CDR2 as FYNNEI.